This record looks at one T cell receptor beta chain sequence and its context. The antigen remains undetermined. The germline CDR1 and CDR2 sequences are MNHNY and SVGAGI (reference sequence). The CDR3 is 14 amino acids. J gave up 6 bases and V 6 bases, and 7 bases lay outside the gene matches. Each sample's TCRbeta library yielded on average roughly 42,000 productive templates. Repertoires were generated with immunoSEQ multiplex PCR, while TCRdb's copy carries only in-frame clones and drops some. The sample comprises 3,900 or so clones, less than 75% of which are singletons, and roughly 78% rests with the top ten. This entry comes from a study of STAT3 mutations in large granular lymphocyte leukemia. Study-level background: Over half of T-LGLL patients had one or more immunosuppressive regimens.

Study-level results: Every T-cell large granular lymphocyte leukemia patient had at least one immunodominant TCR beta clonotype. In about 30% of the 18 patients, new TCR clonotypes emerged after therapy. In several patients, dominant TCR clone burden exceeded STAT3 mutant burden, suggesting STAT3 mutation arose secondarily.

The origin of this receptor is a man between 60 and 75 years old with T-cell large granular lymphocyte leukemia. Some clones in this sample may be carry-over from other donors' samples. J is TRBJ2-3 and V is TRBV6-6; 9 nucleotides align to TRBD2. Material for sequencing was peripheral blood mononuclear cells. DNA for the CDR3: TGTGCCAGCAGCGCGGGGGGGACTGCCGATACGCAGTATTTT. Its protein is CASSAGGTADTQYF.